The 10 T cell receptor beta chains reported below all come from one sample, sequenced in a study of cytomegalovirus exposure and HLA in healthy donors (dated by TCRdb to 2016 to 2017). Libraries came from the immunoSEQ multiplex PCR assay. The multiplex PCR relied on a mix of 60 forward primers for TCR Vbeta segments and 13 reverse primers for TCR Jbeta segments. Here the immuneACCESS table is served through TCRdb, limited to in-frame sequences with V and J called. Missing clones are a known gap in these copies; in checked studies unresolved V genes cover under half, and the rest lacks a known reason. The sample table lists 100,000 to 150,000 clones, about 81% of them with a count of one. Around 1% of the sample rests with the top ten. The material sequenced was PBMCs. The receptors were sampled from a woman in her twenties or thirties in good health and CMV-seronegative.

The chain uses TRBV11-2 and TRBJ1-3, with D tentatively TRBD1 (6 bases). Per germline, CDR1 SGHAT and CDR2 FQNNGV. Trimming cost V 6 bases and J 4 bases, with 22 bases left between them. This CDR3 has 17 amino acids. CDR3 DNA sequence: TGTGCCAGCAGGAGATTGGGCCCGACAGGAGGAGGAAACACCATATATTTT. Protein sequence: CASRRLGPTGGGNTIYF.

J is TRBJ1-2 and V is TRBV2; 8 bases are a match to TRBD1. The CDR3 consists of 17 residues. V lost 2 bases and J lost 0; bases outside the gene matches: 8. Looked up from germline, CDR1 is SNHLY and CDR2 is FYNNEI. The CDR3 DNA follows: TGTGCCAGCAGTGAACCTTCTTTGACAGGGGCTAACTATGGCTACACCTTC. Translating it yields CASSEPSLTGANYGYTF. The entire variable domain, with the rest obtained from reference TRBV2 and TRBJ1-2, is as follows: EPEVTQTPSHQVTQMGQEVILRCVPISNHLYFYWYRQILGQKVEFLVSFYNNEISEKSEIFDDQFSVERPDGSNFTLKIRSTKLEDSAMYFCASSEPSLTGANYGYTFGSGTRLTVV.

The chain recombines TRBV15 with TRBJ1-1; 8 bases line up with TRBD1. CDR3 length: 21 amino acids. The V gene's germline CDR1 is LNHNV and CDR2 YYDKDF (reference sequence). V was pared by 0 bases and J by 4 bases, with 22 bases of the junction left unmatched. Written as DNA, the CDR3 is TGTGCCACCAGCAGAGATTGGGGATGGGACAGGACTTCCCTAGGGGGCACTGAAGCTTTCTTT. Its translation: CATSRDWGWDRTSLGGTEAFF.

V gene TRBV11-2 combines with J gene TRBJ1-5; D call uncertain. The germline gives CDR1 SGHAT, CDR2 FQNNGV. The CDR3 consists of 14 residues. The V gene lost 2 bases and the J gene lost 4 bases, with 9 bases spanning the gap. The CDR3: CASSLLGPNQPQHF. The CDR3 DNA sequence: TGTGCCAGCAGCTTACTGGGCCCAAATCAGCCCCAGCATTTT.

The chain employs TRBV5-1 and TRBJ2-3; 8 positions agree with TRBD1. Trimming took 3 bases from V and 4 from J; bases not matched to a gene: 13. The CDR3 sequence is 17 residues long. Per the germline V gene, CDR1 is SGHRS and CDR2 is YFSETQ. Written as DNA, the CDR3 is TGCGCCAGCAGCTCCGGGGGCTGGACAGGGCTTGCAGATACGCAGTATTTT. The encoded protein is CASSSGGWTGLADTQYF. The complete variable domain, with remaining parts taken from reference TRBV5-1 and TRBJ2-3, reads KAGVTQTPRYLIKTRGQQVTLSCSPISGHRSVSWYQQTPGQGLQFLFEYFSETQRNKGNFPGRFSGRQFSNSRSEMNVSTLELGDSALYLCASSSGGWTGLADTQYFGPGTRLTVL.

Regarding this clone: The junction does not match germline at one end; this may be a read error. This chain joins TRBV7-9 and TRBJ1-5, with D uncertain. CDR1 and CDR2 (germline): SEHNR, FQNEAQ (reference sequence). The CDR3 extends over 15 amino acids. The CDR3 reads CSSSLGHNSNQPQHF. CDR3 in DNA: TGTTCCAGCAGCTTAGGGCATAATAGCAATCAGCCCCAGCATTTT.

The V call is TRBV28, the J call TRBJ2-7, with D unresolved. Germline V lookup: CDR1 MDHEN, CDR2 SYDVKM. The germline V and J ends were trimmed by 3 bases and 0 bases, with 9 bases remaining between them. The CDR3 contains 14 residues. CDR3 loop: CASSFFVLSYEQYF. CDR3 sequence (DNA): TGTGCCAGCAGTTTTTTCGTCCTCTCCTACGAGCAGTACTTC.

J is TRBJ1-1 and V is TRBV6-5; 10 bases are shared with TRBD1. The germline V gene has CDR1 MNHEY and CDR2 SVGAGI. The V and J ends lost 5 bases and 4 bases, in that order; junction bases with no gene match: 4. The CDR3 is made up of 14 amino acids. The CDR3 reads CASSRDRGVTEAFF. CDR3 bases: TGTGCCAGCAGTCGGGACAGGGGAGTCACTGAAGCTTTCTTT.

This chain links TRBV6-1 with TRBJ2-7, with D possibly TRBD2 on 7 matching bases. This CDR3 has 15 residues. V was clipped by 0 bases and J by 10 bases, with 19 bases between them. In germline, CDR1 is MNHNS, CDR2 SASEGT. CDR3 amino acids: CASSEAGGGPKNQYF. Here the CDR3 DNA reads TGTGCCAGCAGTGAAGCGGGCGGGGGCCCGAAAAACCAGTACTTC.

The rearrangement links TRBV10-2 to TRBJ2-7; D unclear. Germline CDR1 and CDR2: WSHSY and SAAADI. The length of the CDR3 is 15 residues. Trimming took off 1 base at V and 1 base at J, with 11 bases between the two ends. CDR3: CASSELSIESYEQYF. As DNA, the CDR3 is TGCGCCAGCAGTGAGTTGAGCATTGAGTCCTACGAGCAGTACTTC.